These 3 T cell receptor beta chains were all obtained from the same sample, sequenced in a study of T cells in Graves' hyperthyroidism and ophthalmopathy. RNA transcripts gave rise to amplified TCR beta CDR3 regions. First-round RT-PCR targeting the TCR CDR3 was performed with the HTBI primer set. A single record per CDR3 protein comes from TCRdb applying MiXCR to the multiplex PCR reads. The sample gives fewer than 650,000 distinct CDR3 sequences, over 45% of which show up once; roughly 45% is in the top ten. The specimen was peripheral blood or thyroid tissue (not recorded which). Receptor source: an adult woman with Graves' disease, either hyperthyroidism or ophthalmopathy (not recorded which).

This chain links TRBV20-1 with TRBJ1-3; D may be TRBD1 (5 bases). V was trimmed by 0 bases and J by 7 bases, leaving 13 bases between them. The CDR3 has 14 amino acids. Per the germline V gene, CDR1 is DFQATT and CDR2 is SNEGSKA (reference sequence). Here the CDR3 DNA reads TGCAGTGCTAGAGATTTTAAGGGGACGAACACCATATATTTT. Its translation is CSARDFKGTNTIYF.

Worth noting for this clonotype: Compared with germline, one end of the junction differs, possibly owing to a read error. This chain uses TRBV6-5 with TRBJ1-1, with TRBD1 matching over 7 bases. The CDR3 is 15 amino acids. Germline CDR1 reads MNHEY; CDR2 reads SVGAGI. The CDR3 coding sequence is TGTGCCAGCAGCTCAAGGCGGACAGGTCTAACTGAGGCTTTCTTT. The encoded protein is CASSSRRTGLTEAFF.

The V gene is TRBV20-1, the J gene TRBJ1-4; unclear D gene. The CDR3 sequence is 15 residues long. Germline V CDR1 and CDR2: DFQATT, SNEGSKA (reference sequence). Trimming cost V 0 bases and J 5 bases, with 13 bases left between them. Written as DNA, the CDR3 is TGCAGTGCTAGAGATGTGCCAGCGGGGAATGAAAAACTGTTTTTT. Amino acids: CSARDVPAGNEKLFF.